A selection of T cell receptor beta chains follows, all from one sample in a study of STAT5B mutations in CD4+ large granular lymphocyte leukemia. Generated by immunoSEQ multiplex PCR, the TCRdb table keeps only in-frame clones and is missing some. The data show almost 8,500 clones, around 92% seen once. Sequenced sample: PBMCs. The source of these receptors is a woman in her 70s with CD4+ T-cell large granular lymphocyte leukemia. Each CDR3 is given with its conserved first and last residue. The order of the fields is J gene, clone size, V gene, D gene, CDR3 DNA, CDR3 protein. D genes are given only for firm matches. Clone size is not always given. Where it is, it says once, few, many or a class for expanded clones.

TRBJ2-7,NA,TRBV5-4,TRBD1,TGTGCCAGCAGCCTCCAGGTGGTCTCCGGGACAGGGGCGTACGAGCAGTACTTC,CASSLQVVSGTGAYEQYF
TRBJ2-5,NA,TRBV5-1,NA,TGCGCCAGCAGCTTGGCAGTCAAAGAGACCCAGTACTTC,CASSLAVKETQYF
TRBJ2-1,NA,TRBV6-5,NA,TGTGCCAGCAGTGCCCCGAACAACAATGAGCAGTTCTTC,CASSAPNNNEQFF
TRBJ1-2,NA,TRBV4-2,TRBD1,TGTGCCAGCAGCCACACAGGGGGAGAGAGCTATGGCTACACCTTC,CASSHTGGESYGYTF
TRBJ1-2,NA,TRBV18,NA,TGTGCCAGCTCACTCCGGTCCTATGGCTACACCTTC,CASSLRSYGYTF
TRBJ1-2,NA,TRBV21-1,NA,TGTGCCAGCAGCAAAGCGCCACCCCCCTGTAACTATGGCTACACCTTC,CASSKAPPPCNYGYTF
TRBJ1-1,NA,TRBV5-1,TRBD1,TGCGCCAGCAGGGGGACAGAGTATATAACTGAAGCTTTCTTT,CASRGTEYITEAFF
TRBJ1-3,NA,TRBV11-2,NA,TGTGCCAGCAGCTCCCCACGGACTGGAAACACCATATATTTT,CASSSPRTGNTIYF
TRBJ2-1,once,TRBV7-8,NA,TGTGCCAGCAGCATACAGGGTGGGCAGTTCTTC,CASSIQGGQFF
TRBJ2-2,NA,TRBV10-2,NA,TGCGCCAGCAGTCTCGGGACAGAGGAAACATTAATCGGGGGCGGGGAGCTGTTTTTT,CASSLGTEETLIGGGELFF
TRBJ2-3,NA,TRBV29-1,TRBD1,TGCAGCGATGACAGGGGCACAGATACGCAGTATTTT,CSDDRGTDTQYF
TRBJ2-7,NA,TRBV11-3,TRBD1,TGTGCCAGCAGCCCCCTCACGGGACAGGGGGACTACGAGCAGTACTTC,CASSPLTGQGDYEQYF
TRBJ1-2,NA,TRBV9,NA,TGTGCCAGCAGCGTAGATCCATCGCTTGCCTACACCTTC,CASSVDPSLAYTF
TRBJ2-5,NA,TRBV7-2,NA,TGTGCCAGCAGCCCACTACCGGGGGTAGGCCAGACCCAGTACTTC,CASSPLPGVGQTQYF
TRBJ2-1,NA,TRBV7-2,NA,TGTGCCAGCGGGGGGGCCACCTACAATGAGCAGTTCTTC,CASGGATYNEQFF
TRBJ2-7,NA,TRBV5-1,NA,TGCGCCAGCAGCCCTGTAGCGTCCTACGAGCAGTACTTC,CASSPVASYEQYF
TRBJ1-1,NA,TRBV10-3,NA,TGTGCCATCAGTGATTGGGGAGAAGCTTTCTTT,CAISDWGEAFF
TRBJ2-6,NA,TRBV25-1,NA,TGTGCCAGCAGCCCGGGACGGAGATTTTCTGGGGCCAACGTCCTGACTTTC,CASSPGRRFSGANVLTF
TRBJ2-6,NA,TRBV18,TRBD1,TGTGCCAGCTCAAGACAGGGGGCTCCTGTTGCTGGGGCCAACGTCCTGACTTTC,CASSRQGAPVAGANVLTF
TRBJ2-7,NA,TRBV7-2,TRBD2,TGTGCCAGCAGCAAGGGACTAGCGGGGGACTCCTACGAGCAGTACTTC,CASSKGLAGDSYEQYF
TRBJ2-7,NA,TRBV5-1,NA,TGCGCCAGCAGCCCGGACCGCTACGAGCAGTACTTC,CASSPDRYEQYF
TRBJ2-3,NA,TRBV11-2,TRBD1,TGTGCCAGCAGCTTATGGACAGGGTACACAGATACGCAGTATTTT,CASSLWTGYTDTQYF
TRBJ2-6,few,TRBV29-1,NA,TGCAGCGTTGACATCTCTGGGGCCAACGTCCTGACTTTC,CSVDISGANVLTF
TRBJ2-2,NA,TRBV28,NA,TGTGCCAGCAGGGGTCCCGGACAAAACACCGGGGAGCTGTTTTTT,CASRGPGQNTGELFF
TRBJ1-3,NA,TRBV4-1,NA,TGCGCCAGCAGCCAAGATGTGCCAGGGACTGGAAACACCATATATTTT,CASSQDVPGTGNTIYF
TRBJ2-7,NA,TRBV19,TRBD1,TGTGCCAGTAGTTCGGGACAGGGTGGCTACGAGCAGTACTTC,CASSSGQGGYEQYF
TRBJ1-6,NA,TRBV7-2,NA,TGTGCCAGCAGCTCCCGTGATCGATCACCCCTCCACTTT,CASSSRDRSPLHF
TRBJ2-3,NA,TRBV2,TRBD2,TGTGCCAGCAGTGAATTCCCACTAGCGGGGGCGCCCACAGATACGCAGTATTTT,CASSEFPLAGAPTDTQYF
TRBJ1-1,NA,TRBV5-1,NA,TGCGCCAGCTTGCATGCCGAGAACACTGAAGCTTTCTTT,CASLHAENTEAFF
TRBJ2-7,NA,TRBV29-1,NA,TGCAGCGTTGGAAAACAGGGTAACTACGAGCAGTACTTC,CSVGKQGNYEQYF
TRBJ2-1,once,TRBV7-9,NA,TGTGCCAGCAGCTTGGGCTACAGGGGGGGAGGGAATGAGCAGTTCTTC,CASSLGYRGGGNEQFF
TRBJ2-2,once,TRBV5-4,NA,TGTGCCAGCAGCTTACAGTCGAACACCGGGGAGCTGTTTTTT,CASSLQSNTGELFF
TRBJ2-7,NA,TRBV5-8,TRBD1,TGTGCCAGCAGCTTGGGCGGACAGGGTTACGAGCAGTACTTC,CASSLGGQGYEQYF
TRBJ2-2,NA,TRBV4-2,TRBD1,TGTGCCAGCAGCCAAGGGCAGGGGGCGGACGGGGAGCTGTTTTTT,CASSQGQGADGELFF
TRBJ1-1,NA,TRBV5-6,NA,TGTGCCAGCAGTCCCCCCGGGGGGAGCGCTGAAGCTTTCTTT,CASSPPGGSAEAFF
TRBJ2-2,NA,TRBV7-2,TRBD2,TGTGCCAGCAGCCCCCCCGGGAGGACCGGGGAGCTGCTTTTT,CASSPPGRTGELLF
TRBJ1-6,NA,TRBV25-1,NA,TGTGCCAGCAGTGAAAGGAAGGTTTCACCCCTCCACTTT,CASSERKVSPLHF
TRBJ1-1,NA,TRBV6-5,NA,TGTGCCAGCAGTTCTGGGACCTACCTAGGAGCTTTCTTT,CASSSGTYLGAFF
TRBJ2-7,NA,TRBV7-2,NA,TGTGCCAGCAGTTTCTCTACTAGTGGGTACGAGCAGTACTTC,CASSFSTSGYEQYF
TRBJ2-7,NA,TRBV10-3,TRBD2,TGTGCCATCAGTGAGTCGGTAGTCAGACTAGCGGGGGACGAGCAGTACTTC,CAISESVVRLAGDEQYF
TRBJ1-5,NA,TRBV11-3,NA,TGTGCCAGCAGCTTAGGAATCAGCCAGCCCCAGCATTTT,CASSLGISQPQHF
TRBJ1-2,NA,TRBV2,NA,TGTGCCAGCAGTGAAGGGTCGGGAGGAGGCTACACCTTC,CASSEGSGGGYTF
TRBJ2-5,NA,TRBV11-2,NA,TGTGCCAGCAGCTTAGATAAGGGGGGGTGGGAGACCCAGTACTTC,CASSLDKGGWETQYF
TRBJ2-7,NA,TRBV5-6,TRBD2,TGTGCCAGCAGCTTGGGACTAGCGGTAACCTACGAGCAGTACTTC,CASSLGLAVTYEQYF
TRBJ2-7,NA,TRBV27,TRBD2,TGTGCCAGCATCCTAGCGGGGGGGTATCTCTACGAGCAGTACTTC,CASILAGGYLYEQYF
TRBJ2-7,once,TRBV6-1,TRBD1,TGTGCCAGCACCGACAGGGCGATTACCTACGAGCAGTACTTC,CASTDRAITYEQYF
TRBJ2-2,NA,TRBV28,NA,TGTGCCAGCAGTCCCTCTAGACCCGGACGCCGCACCGGGGAGCTGTTTTTT,CASSPSRPGRRTGELFF
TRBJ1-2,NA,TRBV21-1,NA,TGTGCCAGTCACTATGGCTACACCTTC,CASHYGYTF
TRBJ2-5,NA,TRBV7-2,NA,TGTGCCAGCAGCTTAGCGACGAGAGAGACCCAGTACTTC,CASSLATRETQYF
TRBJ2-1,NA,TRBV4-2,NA,TGTGCCAGCAGCCAAGACTTATCTTCCTACAATGAGCAGTTCTTC,CASSQDLSSYNEQFF